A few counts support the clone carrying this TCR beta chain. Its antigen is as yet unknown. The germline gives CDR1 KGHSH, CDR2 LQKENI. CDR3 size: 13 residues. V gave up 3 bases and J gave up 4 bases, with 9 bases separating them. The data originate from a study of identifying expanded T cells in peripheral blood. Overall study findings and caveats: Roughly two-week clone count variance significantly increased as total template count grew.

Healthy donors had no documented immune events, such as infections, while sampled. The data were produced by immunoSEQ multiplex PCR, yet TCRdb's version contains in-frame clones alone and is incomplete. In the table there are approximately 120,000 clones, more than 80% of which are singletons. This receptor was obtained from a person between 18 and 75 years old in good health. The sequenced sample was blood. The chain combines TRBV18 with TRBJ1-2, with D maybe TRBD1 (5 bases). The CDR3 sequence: CASSPGRAYGYTF. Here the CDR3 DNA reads TGTGCCAGCTCACCGGGACGGGCCTATGGCTACACCTTC.